This entry features one TCR beta chain sequence. Its target is not known. The data were obtained in a study of T-cell memory formation after mild COVID-19. Study outcomes and limitations: Researchers could not confirm that second-wave clones peaking on day 37 targeted SARS-CoV-2.

Using its own MiXCR run on the 5' RACE reads, TCRdb lists one record per CDR3 protein. The sample lists 350,000 to 400,000 distinct CDR3 sequences, approximately 14% occurring once. This clonotype originated in a man aged 18 to 30 who had mild COVID-19 (a few samples of this study predate the infection). Cell type and time point are not known. The specimen sequenced was PBMCs or a T cell subset sorted from them (not recorded which).

The CDR3 here is CASHRGGQTAPQQFF. CDR3 sequence (DNA): TGTGCCTCTCACCGGGGGGGGCAAACGGCTCCTCAGCAGTTCTTC. This sequence joins TRBV6-5 and TRBJ2-1; 8 bases match TRBD2. The V gene end was trimmed by 11 bases and the J gene end by 11 bases; junction bases not matched to a gene: 20. The CDR3 has 15 residues. Germline values: CDR1 MNHEY, CDR2 SVGAGI.